The 5 T cell receptor beta chains given below trace back to one sample, sequenced in a study of blood T cell repertoires in COVID-19. Only in-frame clones appear in the TCRdb table, and some are missing; sequencing was by immunoSEQ multiplex PCR. This sample has around 70,000 clones, with about four fifths found just once. The material sequenced was peripheral blood. The origin of the receptors is a man between 65 and 85 years old with acute or convalescent COVID-19.

The chain is built from TRBV6-5 and TRBJ2-7; TRBD2 matches at 8 bases. This CDR3 spans 15 amino acids. The V gene end was trimmed by 2 bases and the J gene end by 1 base; junction bases not matched to a gene: 4. Germline V gives CDR1 MNHEY, CDR2 SVGAGI. The CDR3 sequence is CASSYPGGESYEQYF. The DNA for the CDR3 is TGTGCCAGCAGTTACCCCGGGGGGGAATCCTACGAGCAGTACTTC.

V and J are TRBV6-5 and TRBJ1-5, with D perhaps matching TRBD1 (6 bases). CDR1 is MNHEY, CDR2 SVGAGI, per germline. V lost 6 bases, J lost 4 bases, and 10 bases lay in between. The CDR3 is 13 residues long. CDR3 amino acids: CASRDSLNQPQHF. For the CDR3, the DNA is TGTGCCAGCAGGGACAGCTTAAATCAGCCCCAGCATTTT.

The chain carries TRBV5-4 and TRBJ2-1; TRBD2 agrees at 11 bases. The CDR3 has 15 residues. CDR1 and CDR2 from the germline V gene are SGHNT and YYREEE (reference sequence). V lost 1 base, J lost 5 bases, and 2 bases stayed unmatched. CDR3: CASSLPGLADNEQFF. The DNA of the CDR3 is TGTGCCAGCAGCTTGCCGGGACTAGCGGACAATGAGCAGTTCTTC.

The V gene is TRBV24-1, the J gene TRBJ1-1, with D hard to call. Germline CDR1 KGHDR, CDR2 SFDVKD. CDR3 size: 14 residues. Trimming cost V 5 bases and J 1 base, with 10 bases left between them. CDR3 region: CATSGAGSNTEAFF. In DNA, the CDR3 is TGTGCCACCAGTGGGGCAGGATCGAACACTGAAGCTTTCTTT.

The chain employs TRBV7-9 and TRBJ1-5, with TRBD1 matching 12 bases. The CDR3 extends over 17 amino acids. Germline V gene data show CDR1 as SEHNR and CDR2 as FQNEAQ (reference sequence). With 4 bases clipped from V and 6 bases from J, the junction kept 10 bases outside the gene matches. The CDR3 DNA reads as TGTGCCAGCAGCTCCATCGAGGGACAGGGGGCAGGTCAGCCCCAGCATTTT. Its protein is CASSSIEGQGAGQPQHF.